The 23 T cell receptor beta chains presented below share a single source sample, sequenced in a study of Graves' ophthalmopathy and Graves' hyperthyroidism. Researchers took RNA transcripts and amplified TCR beta CDR3 regions from them. HTBI primers primed a first-round RT-PCR, and a second-round multiplex PCR followed. TCRdb re-analysed the multiplex PCR reads in MiXCR, keeping a single row per CDR3 protein. Altogether a few hundred thousand distinct CDR3 sequences are present, 17% being singletons, with the ten largest covering about 12%. The sequencing input was peripheral blood. The receptors were gathered from an adult man with Graves' ophthalmopathy.

This clonotype was recorded at least ten times. This chain joins TRBV28 and TRBJ1-1; D call uncertain. The V end lost 7 bases, the J end lost 1 base, and 7 bases lay between the germline ends. Per the germline V gene, CDR1 is MDHEN and CDR2 is SYDVKM. This CDR3 is built from 12 residues. The CDR3 protein is CASTWANTEAFF. The CDR3 nucleotides are TGTGCCAGCACCTGGGCGAACACTGAAGCTTTCTTT.

The V and J genes are TRBV28 and TRBJ1-5; tentatively, D is TRBD1 (6 bases). V dropped 6 bases and J dropped 3 bases, with 15 bases sitting between them. This CDR3 comprises 15 residues. Germline CDR1 MDHEN, CDR2 SYDVKM. The CDR3 coding sequence is TGTGCCAGCAGATGGACAGTAGCAGACAATCAGCCCCAGCATTTT. This sequence encodes CASRWTVADNQPQHF.

This clonotype appeared many times. The CDR3 bases are TGTGCCAGCAGCCCCTCGGACCTTAGCTCCTACGAGCAGTACTTC. Protein: CASSPSDLSSYEQYF. The J gene is TRBJ2-7, the V gene TRBV11-2; the D is unclear. The CDR3 runs to 15 residues. Germline CDR1 is SGHAT and CDR2 is FQNNGV. V was pared by 5 bases and J by 0 bases, with 14 bases between.

The genes are TRBV10-3 and TRBJ2-7; 7 positions agree with TRBD2. The CDR3 has 16 amino acids. From germline, CDR1 is ENHRY and CDR2 SYGVKD. V shed 3 bases, J shed 4 bases, and the junction held 12 bases outside the gene matches. The CDR3 protein is CAISDSLGTKVYEQYF. The DNA of the CDR3 is TGTGCCATCAGTGACTCCCTGGGGACTAAGGTATACGAGCAGTACTTC.

For this clonotype: This clone may be a read error of a much larger clone one base away. The V gene is TRBV18, the J gene TRBJ2-7; D gene ambiguous. This CDR3 comprises 13 residues. CDR1 is KGHSH and CDR2 is LQKENI in the germline V gene. CDR3 bases: TGTGTCAGCTCACCCGGTCAGACCCACGAGCAGTACTTC. It specifies CVSSPGQTHEQYF.

This clonotype was observed at least ten times. The chain combines TRBV7-2 with TRBJ2-5, with TRBD2 identical over 8 bases. Germline V gene sequence: CDR1 SGHTA, CDR2 FQGNSA. The CDR3 covers 18 residues. J was trimmed by 2 bases and V by 5 bases; bases with no gene match: 16. The CDR3 protein is CASSDRGKSGRNQETQYF. Written as DNA, the CDR3 is TGTGCCAGCAGCGACCGGGGGAAAAGCGGGAGAAATCAAGAGACCCAGTACTTC.

There are many counts of this clonotype. The chain combines TRBV7-9 with TRBJ1-2; the match to TRBD1 covers 7 bases. The CDR3 has 13 residues. V lost 5 bases and J lost 4; bases outside the gene matches: 4. The V gene's germline CDR1 is SEHNR and CDR2 FQNEAQ (reference sequence). In DNA form, the CDR3 reads TGTGCCAGCAGCAAGGACAGGATCTATGGCTACACCTTC. This sequence encodes CASSKDRIYGYTF. Full variable domain (rest looked up from reference TRBV7-9 and TRBJ1-2): DTGVSQNPRHKITKRGQNVTFRCDPISEHNRLYWYRQTLGQGPEFLTYFQNEAQLEKSRLLSDRFSAERPKGSFSTLEIQRTEQGDSAMYLCASSKDRIYGYTFGSGTRLTVV.

This clonotype was observed at least ten times. The rearrangement links TRBV12-3 or TRBV12-4 to TRBJ1-5; the D gene is possibly TRBD1 (6 bases). This CDR3 spans 15 amino acids. Trimming cost V 6 bases and J 3 bases, with 15 bases left between them. The CDR3 coding sequence is TGTGCCAGCAGCCGCGCAGGGACATACAATCAGCCCCAGCATTTT. Translating it yields CASSRAGTYNQPQHF.

In its sample, this clonotype was seen many times. V and J are TRBV6-5 and TRBJ2-4, with TRBD1 identical over 8 bases. The CDR3 length is 15 residues. From germline, CDR1 is MNHEY and CDR2 SVGAGI. Trimming at V came to 6 bases and at J to 5 bases, leaving 9 bases not matched to a gene. The CDR3, as DNA: TGTGCCAGCAGCAGAAAGCCGGGACAGGAAAACATTCAGTACTTC. Residues: CASSRKPGQENIQYF.

This clonotype was detected ten times or more. One junction end disagrees with the germline gene, perhaps due to a read error. The genes are TRBV6-1 and TRBJ1-5, with D unresolved. This CDR3 is built from 18 residues. Germline assignment: CDR1 MNHNS and CDR2 SASEGT. The CDR3 here is CASSESLWGGPSSQPQHF. The CDR3 DNA follows: TGTGCCAGCAGTGAATCTTTGTGGGGTGGTCCGAGCAGTCAGCCCCAGCATTTT.

This clonotype was counted at least ten times. The genes are TRBV7-9 and TRBJ2-7, with 7 bases matching TRBD1. Looked up from germline, CDR1 is SEHNR and CDR2 is FQNEAQ (reference sequence). Losses at the gene ends were 4 bases for V and 4 bases for J; bases not matched to a gene: 7. The CDR3 runs 14 residues. DNA of the CDR3: TGTGCCAGCAGCTCGACAGGGCATAGGTACGAGCAGTACTTC. Translation gives CASSSTGHRYEQYF. The entire variable domain, with the rest obtained from reference TRBV7-9 and TRBJ2-7, is as follows: DTGVSQNPRHKITKRGQNVTFRCDPISEHNRLYWYRQTLGQGPEFLTYFQNEAQLEKSRLLSDRFSAERPKGSFSTLEIQRTEQGDSAMYLCASSSTGHRYEQYFGPGTRLTVT.

With respect to this clonotype: This may be a read error, as it is one base from a much larger clone. J is TRBJ2-2 and V is TRBV13; no reliable D call. Germline V gene sequence: CDR1 PRHDT, CDR2 FYEKMQ (reference sequence). The CDR3 consists of 13 residues. Here the CDR3 DNA reads TGTGCCAGCAACTTAAGGGTCACCGGGGAGCTGTTTTTT. It codes for CASNLRVTGELFF.

This clonotype has ten or more counts. The rearrangement uses TRBV29-1 and TRBJ2-7; a weak D match, TRBD1 (5 bases). The V gene's germline CDR1 is SQVTM and CDR2 ANQGSEA. V lost 6 bases and J lost 0, with 12 bases in between. The CDR3 has 13 residues. The CDR3 DNA is TGCAGCGTAAAGGGGATTAGCTCCTACGAGCAGTACTTC. Translating it yields CSVKGISSYEQYF.

The sample holds many counts of this clonotype. CDR3 nucleotides: TGTGCCAGCAGCCGAGGGACTAACTACGAGCAGTACTTC. Translating it yields CASSRGTNYEQYF. This chain connects TRBV3-1 to TRBJ2-7; 7 nucleotides match TRBD2. The CDR3 spans 13 residues. J was trimmed by 3 bases and V by 4 bases; bases with no gene match: 3. The germline V gene encodes CDR1 LGHDT and CDR2 YNNKEL (reference sequence).

This clonotype occurred many times. V is TRBV24-1 and J is TRBJ1-2, with TRBD1 as a possible D gene (6 bases). Germline V gene sequence: CDR1 KGHDR, CDR2 SFDVKD. The CDR3 runs 12 residues. V was trimmed by 3 bases and J by 9 bases, leaving 10 bases between them. The CDR3 nucleotides read TGTGCCACCAGTGATCACAGGGATAGCTACACCTTC. It yields the protein CATSDHRDSYTF.

This clonotype was counted many times. V usage is TRBV4-1 and J usage is TRBJ2-7; unclear D gene. In germline, CDR1 is MGHRA, CDR2 YSYEKL. The CDR3 has 13 residues. V lost 1 base, J lost 2 bases, and 6 bases lay in between. The CDR3 loop is CASSQVPPYEQYF. CDR3 nucleotide sequence: TGCGCCAGCAGCCAAGTTCCCCCCTACGAGCAGTACTTC.

Many counts were recorded for this clonotype. The chain employs TRBV28 and TRBJ2-7, with a possible D match to TRBD1 (6 bases). The CDR3 consists of 13 residues. Between the trimmed V and J ends, which lost 3 bases and 3 bases, there was a span of 9 bases. Germline assignment: CDR1 MDHEN and CDR2 SYDVKM. The CDR3 sequence is CASSFPGDYEQYF. The CDR3 DNA is TGTGCCAGCAGTTTTCCAGGGGACTACGAGCAGTACTTC.

This clonotype was observed at least ten times. The chain couples TRBV7-9 to TRBJ2-7, with D perhaps TRBD2 (5 bases). The germline V and J ends were trimmed by 1 base and 6 bases, with 13 bases remaining between them. Looked up from germline, CDR1 is SEHNR and CDR2 is FQNEAQ (reference sequence). This CDR3 is built from 14 residues. The CDR3 region has the DNA TGTGCCAGCAGCTTAGTGGAGTCGGCGGGCGAGCAGTACTTC. This sequence encodes CASSLVESAGEQYF.

This clonotype has at least ten counts. The CDR3 spells CASSGGAGQGQPQHF. Here the CDR3 DNA reads TGTGCCAGCAGTGGGGGAGCGGGACAGGGGCAGCCCCAGCATTTT. V gene TRBV2 combines with J gene TRBJ1-5; TRBD1 aligns across 10 bases. Germline V gene lookup returns CDR1 SNHLY and CDR2 FYNNEI. Trimming removed 4 bases from V and 7 bases from J; junction bases left unmatched: 7. This CDR3 region has 15 residues.

This clonotype was seen at least ten times. The rearrangement uses TRBV6-1 and TRBJ2-5; the match to TRBD2 covers 8 bases. V lost 2 bases to trimming and J lost 2 bases; unmatched junction nucleotides: 4. The CDR3 totals 15 residues. CDR1 and CDR2 from the germline V gene are MNHNS and SASEGT. CDR3 sequence reads: CASSEYPSGQETQYF. In nucleotides, the CDR3 is TGTGCCAGCAGTGAATATCCTAGCGGGCAAGAGACCCAGTACTTC.

At least ten counts were recorded for this clonotype. V usage is TRBV27 and J usage is TRBJ2-5; D may be TRBD1 (5 bases). The CDR3 length is 13 residues. Germline V lookup: CDR1 MNHEY, CDR2 SMNVEV (reference sequence). V gave up 3 bases and J gave up 4 bases, with 9 bases separating them. Here the CDR3 DNA reads TGTGCCAGCAGTTTCAGGGTCGGAGAGACCCAGTACTTC. As protein: CASSFRVGETQYF.

This clonotype was seen a single time. The rearrangement joins TRBV19 to TRBJ1-1, with D possibly TRBD1 on 5 matching bases. From germline, CDR1 is LNHDA and CDR2 SQIVND (reference sequence). There are 15 residues in the CDR3. Trimming shortened V by 4 bases and J by 1 base, and 13 bases separated the two germline ends. The CDR3: CASSRPQVSNTEAFF. The CDR3 DNA reads TGTGCCAGTAGTAGACCACAGGTTTCGAACACTGAAGCTTTCTTT.

V gene TRBV12-3 or TRBV12-4 combines with J gene TRBJ1-2, with TRBD1 matching 8 bases. The CDR3 loop spans 15 amino acids. V dropped 7 bases and J dropped 6; count of bases not matched to a gene: 13. CDR3 in DNA: TGTGCCAGCAATGGGGCCCTGGACAGGGCCAATGGCTACACCTTC. Amino acid sequence: CASNGALDRANGYTF.